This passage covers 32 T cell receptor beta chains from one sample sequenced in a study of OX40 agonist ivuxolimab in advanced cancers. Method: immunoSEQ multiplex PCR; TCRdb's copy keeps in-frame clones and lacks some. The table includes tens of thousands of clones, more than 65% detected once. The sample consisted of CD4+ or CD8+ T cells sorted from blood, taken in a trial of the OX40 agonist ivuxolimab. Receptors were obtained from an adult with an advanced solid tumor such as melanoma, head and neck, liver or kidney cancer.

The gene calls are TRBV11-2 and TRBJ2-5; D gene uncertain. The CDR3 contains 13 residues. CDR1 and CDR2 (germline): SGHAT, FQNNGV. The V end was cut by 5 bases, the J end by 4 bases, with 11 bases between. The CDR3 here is CASSPQERETQYF. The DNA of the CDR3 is TGTGCCAGCAGCCCCCAGGAGCGAGAGACCCAGTACTTC.

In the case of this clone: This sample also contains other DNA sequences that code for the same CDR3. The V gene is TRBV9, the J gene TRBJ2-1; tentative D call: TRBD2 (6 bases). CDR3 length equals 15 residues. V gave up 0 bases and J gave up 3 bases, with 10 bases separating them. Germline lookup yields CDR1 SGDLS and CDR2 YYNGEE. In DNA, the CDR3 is TGTGCCAGCAGCGTAGACGGGAGTGTCTACAATGAGCAGTTCTTC. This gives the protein CASSVDGSVYNEQFF.

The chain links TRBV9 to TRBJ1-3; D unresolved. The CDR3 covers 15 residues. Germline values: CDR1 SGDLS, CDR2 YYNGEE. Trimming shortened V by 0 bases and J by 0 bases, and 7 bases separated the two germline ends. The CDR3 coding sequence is TGTGCCAGCAGCGTAGATTCGTTCTCTGGAAACACCATATATTTT. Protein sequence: CASSVDSFSGNTIYF.

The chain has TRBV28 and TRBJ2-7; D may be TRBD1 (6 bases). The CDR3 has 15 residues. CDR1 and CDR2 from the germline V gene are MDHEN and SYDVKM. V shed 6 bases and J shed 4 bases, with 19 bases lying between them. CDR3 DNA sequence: TGTGCCAGCAGGGGAATCGCGTCAGGGGAATACGAGCAGTACTTC. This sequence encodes CASRGIASGEYEQYF.

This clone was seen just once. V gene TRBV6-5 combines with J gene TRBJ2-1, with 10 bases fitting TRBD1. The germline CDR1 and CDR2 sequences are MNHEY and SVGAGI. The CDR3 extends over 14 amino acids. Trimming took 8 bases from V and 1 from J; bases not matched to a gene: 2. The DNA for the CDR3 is TGTGCCAGCCGGACAGGGGGATCCTACAATGAGCAGTTCTTC. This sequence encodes CASRTGGSYNEQFF.

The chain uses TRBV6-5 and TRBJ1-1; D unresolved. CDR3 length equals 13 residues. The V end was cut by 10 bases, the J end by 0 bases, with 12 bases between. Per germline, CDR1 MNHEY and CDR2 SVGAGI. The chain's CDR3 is CATTRNLNTEAFF. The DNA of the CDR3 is TGTGCCACCACCAGAAATTTGAACACTGAAGCTTTCTTT.

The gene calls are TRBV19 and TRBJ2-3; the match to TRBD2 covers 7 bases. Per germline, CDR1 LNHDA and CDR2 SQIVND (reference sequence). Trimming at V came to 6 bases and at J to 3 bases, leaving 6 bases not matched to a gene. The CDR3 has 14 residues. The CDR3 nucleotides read TGTGCCAGTAGAGAGCGGGACCTTACAGATACGCAGTATTTT. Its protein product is CASRERDLTDTQYF.

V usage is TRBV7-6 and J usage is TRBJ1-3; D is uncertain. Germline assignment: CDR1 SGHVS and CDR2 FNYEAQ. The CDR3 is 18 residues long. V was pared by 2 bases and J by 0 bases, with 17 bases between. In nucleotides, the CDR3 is TGTGCCAGCAGCTTATTTTTCCCAACCGCGGGCTCTGGAAACACCATATATTTT. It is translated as CASSLFFPTAGSGNTIYF. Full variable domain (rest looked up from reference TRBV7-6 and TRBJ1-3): GAGVSQSPRYKVTKRGQDVALRCDPISGHVSLYWYRQALGQGPEFLTYFNYEAQQDKSGLPNDRFSAERPEGSISTLTIQRTEQRDSAMYRCASSLFFPTAGSGNTIYFGEGSWLTVV.

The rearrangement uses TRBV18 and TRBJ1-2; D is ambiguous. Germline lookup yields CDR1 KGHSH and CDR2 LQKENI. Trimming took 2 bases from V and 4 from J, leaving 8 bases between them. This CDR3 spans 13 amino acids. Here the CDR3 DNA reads TGTGCCAGCTCACCAGGGGAGACCTATGGCTACACCTTC. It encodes CASSPGETYGYTF.

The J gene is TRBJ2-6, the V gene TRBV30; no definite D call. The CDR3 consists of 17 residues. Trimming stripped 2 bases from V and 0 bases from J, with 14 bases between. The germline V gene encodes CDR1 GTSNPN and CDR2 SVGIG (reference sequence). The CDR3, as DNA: TGTGCCTGGAGTATAAGCCAGGTTCTCTCTGGGGCCAACGTCCTGACTTTC. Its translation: CAWSISQVLSGANVLTF.

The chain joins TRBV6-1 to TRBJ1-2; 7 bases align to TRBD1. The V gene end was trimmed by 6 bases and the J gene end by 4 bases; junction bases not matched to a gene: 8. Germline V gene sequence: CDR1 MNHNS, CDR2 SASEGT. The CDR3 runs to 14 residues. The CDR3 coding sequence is TGTGCCAGCAGGGCAACAGGGGCTAGCTATGGCTACACCTTC. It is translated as CASRATGASYGYTF.

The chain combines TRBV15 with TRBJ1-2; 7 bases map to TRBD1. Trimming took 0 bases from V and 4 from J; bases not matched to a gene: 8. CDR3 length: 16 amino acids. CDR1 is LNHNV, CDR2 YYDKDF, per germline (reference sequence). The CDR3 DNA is TGTGCCACCAGCAGAGAGAGGAGGGACAGACTCTATGGCTACACCTTC. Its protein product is CATSRERRDRLYGYTF.

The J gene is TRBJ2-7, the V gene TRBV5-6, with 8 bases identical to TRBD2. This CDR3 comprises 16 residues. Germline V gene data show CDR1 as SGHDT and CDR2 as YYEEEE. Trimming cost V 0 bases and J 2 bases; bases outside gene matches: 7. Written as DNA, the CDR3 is TGTGCCAGCAGCTTGGGACTAGCGACCACTCCCTACGAGCAGTACTTC. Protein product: CASSLGLATTPYEQYF.

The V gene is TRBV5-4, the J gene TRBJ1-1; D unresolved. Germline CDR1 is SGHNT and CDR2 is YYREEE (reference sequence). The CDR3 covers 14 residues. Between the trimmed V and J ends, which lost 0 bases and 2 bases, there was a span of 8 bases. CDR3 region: CASSLGSSNTEAFF. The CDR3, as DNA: TGTGCCAGCAGCTTGGGGTCGAGTAACACTGAAGCTTTCTTT. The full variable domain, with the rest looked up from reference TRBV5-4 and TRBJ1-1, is ETGVTQSPTHLIKTRGQQVTLRCSSQSGHNTVSWYQQALGQGPQFIFQYYREEENGRGNFPPRFSGLQFPNYSSELNVNALELDDSALYLCASSLGSSNTEAFFGQGTRLTVV.

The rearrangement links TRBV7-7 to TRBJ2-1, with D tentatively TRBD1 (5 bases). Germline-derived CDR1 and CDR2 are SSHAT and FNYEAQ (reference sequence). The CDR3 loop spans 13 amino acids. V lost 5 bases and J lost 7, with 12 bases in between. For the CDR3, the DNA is TGTGCCAGCAGCCTCTCAGGGCTTAATGAGCAGTTCTTC. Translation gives CASSLSGLNEQFF.

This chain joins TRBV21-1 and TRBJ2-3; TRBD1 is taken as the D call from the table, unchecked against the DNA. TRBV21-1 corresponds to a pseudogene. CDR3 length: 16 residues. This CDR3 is CASSHPGQEHTDTQYF. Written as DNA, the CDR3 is TGTGCCAGCAGCCATCCCGGACAGGAACACACAGATACGCAGTATTTT.

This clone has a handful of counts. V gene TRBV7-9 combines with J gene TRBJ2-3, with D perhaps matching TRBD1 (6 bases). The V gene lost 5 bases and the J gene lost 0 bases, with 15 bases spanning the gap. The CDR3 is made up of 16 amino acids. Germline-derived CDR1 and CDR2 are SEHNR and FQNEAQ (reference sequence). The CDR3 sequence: CASSHDRKTSTDTQYF. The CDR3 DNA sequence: TGTGCCAGCAGCCATGACAGGAAAACTAGCACAGATACGCAGTATTTT.

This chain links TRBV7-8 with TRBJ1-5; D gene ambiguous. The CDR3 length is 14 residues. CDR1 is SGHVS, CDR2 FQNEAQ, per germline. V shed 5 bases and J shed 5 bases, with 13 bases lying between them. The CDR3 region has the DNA TGTGCCAGCAGCCCTGACTCGCCCGATCAGCCCCAGCATTTT. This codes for CASSPDSPDQPQHF.

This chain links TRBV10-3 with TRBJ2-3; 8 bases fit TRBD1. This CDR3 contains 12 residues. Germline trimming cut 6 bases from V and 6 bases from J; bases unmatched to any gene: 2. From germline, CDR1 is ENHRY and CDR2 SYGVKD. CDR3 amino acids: CAIRGTGDTQYF. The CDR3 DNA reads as TGTGCCATCAGGGGGACAGGCGATACGCAGTATTTT.

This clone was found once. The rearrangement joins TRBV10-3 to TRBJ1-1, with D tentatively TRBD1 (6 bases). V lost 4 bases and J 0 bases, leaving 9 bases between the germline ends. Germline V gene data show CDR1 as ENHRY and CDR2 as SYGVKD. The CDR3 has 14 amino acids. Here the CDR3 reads CAISGTDLNTEAFF. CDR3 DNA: TGTGCCATCAGTGGGACAGATCTGAACACTGAAGCTTTCTTT.

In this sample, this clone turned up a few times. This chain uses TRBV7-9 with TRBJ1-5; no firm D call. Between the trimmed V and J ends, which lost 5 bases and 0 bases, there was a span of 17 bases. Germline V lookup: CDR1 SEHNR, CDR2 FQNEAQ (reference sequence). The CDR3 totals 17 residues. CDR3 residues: CASSQSGQAYSNQPQHF. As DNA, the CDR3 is TGTGCCAGCAGCCAGAGCGGGCAGGCCTATAGCAATCAGCCCCAGCATTTT.

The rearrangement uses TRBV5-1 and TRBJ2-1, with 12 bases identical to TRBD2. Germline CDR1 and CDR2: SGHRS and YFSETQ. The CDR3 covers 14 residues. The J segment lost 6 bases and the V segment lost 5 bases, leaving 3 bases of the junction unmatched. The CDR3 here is CASRPLAGGNEQFF. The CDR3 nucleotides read TGCGCCAGCAGGCCACTAGCGGGGGGCAATGAGCAGTTCTTC.

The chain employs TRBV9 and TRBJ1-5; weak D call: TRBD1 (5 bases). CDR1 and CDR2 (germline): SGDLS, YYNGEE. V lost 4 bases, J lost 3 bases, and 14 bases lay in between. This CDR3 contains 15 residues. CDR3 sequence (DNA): TGTGCCAGCAGCCCCAGCGGGGGTCCCAATCAGCCCCAGCATTTT. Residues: CASSPSGGPNQPQHF.

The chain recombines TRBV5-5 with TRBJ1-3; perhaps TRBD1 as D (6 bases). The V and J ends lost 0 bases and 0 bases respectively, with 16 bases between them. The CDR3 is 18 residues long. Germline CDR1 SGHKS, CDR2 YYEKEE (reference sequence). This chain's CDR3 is CASSLGGTGQLSGNTIYF. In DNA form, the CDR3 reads TGTGCCAGCAGCTTGGGGGGCACAGGGCAACTCTCTGGAAACACCATATATTTT. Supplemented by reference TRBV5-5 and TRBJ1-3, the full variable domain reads DAGVTQSPTHLIKTRGQQVTLRCSPISGHKSVSWYQQVLGQGPQFIFQYYEKEERGRGNFPDRFSARQFPNYSSELNVNALLLGDSALYLCASSLGGTGQLSGNTIYFGEGSWLTVV.

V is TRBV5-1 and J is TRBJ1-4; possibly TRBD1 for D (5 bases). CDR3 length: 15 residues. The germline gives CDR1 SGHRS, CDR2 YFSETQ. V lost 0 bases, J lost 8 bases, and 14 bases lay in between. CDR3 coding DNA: TGCGCCAGCAGCTTGGCCGAAGGGGCGAAGGAAAAACTGTTTTTT. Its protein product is CASSLAEGAKEKLFF. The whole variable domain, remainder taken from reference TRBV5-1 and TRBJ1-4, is KAGVTQTPRYLIKTRGQQVTLSCSPISGHRSVSWYQQTPGQGLQFLFEYFSETQRNKGNFPGRFSGRQFSNSRSEMNVSTLELGDSALYLCASSLAEGAKEKLFFGSGTQLSVL.

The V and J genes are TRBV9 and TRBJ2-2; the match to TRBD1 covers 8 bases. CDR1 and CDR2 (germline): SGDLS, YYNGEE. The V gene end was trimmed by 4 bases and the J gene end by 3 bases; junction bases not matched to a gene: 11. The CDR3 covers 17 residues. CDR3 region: CASSPRQGPPYTGELFF. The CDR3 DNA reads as TGTGCCAGCAGCCCCCGACAGGGGCCTCCCTACACCGGGGAGCTGTTTTTT.

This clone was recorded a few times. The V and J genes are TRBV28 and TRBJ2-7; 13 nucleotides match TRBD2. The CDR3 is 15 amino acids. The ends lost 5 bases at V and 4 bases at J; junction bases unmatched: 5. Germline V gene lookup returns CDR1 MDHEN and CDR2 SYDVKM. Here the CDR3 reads CASSTGLAGAYEQYF. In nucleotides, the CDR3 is TGTGCCAGCAGTACTGGACTAGCGGGAGCTTACGAGCAGTACTTC. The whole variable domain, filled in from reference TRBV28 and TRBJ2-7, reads DVKVTQSSRYLVKRTGEKVFLECVQDMDHENMFWYRQDPGLGLRLIYFSYDVKMKEKGDIPEGYSVSREKKERFSLILESASTNQTSMYLCASSTGLAGAYEQYFGPGTRLTVT.

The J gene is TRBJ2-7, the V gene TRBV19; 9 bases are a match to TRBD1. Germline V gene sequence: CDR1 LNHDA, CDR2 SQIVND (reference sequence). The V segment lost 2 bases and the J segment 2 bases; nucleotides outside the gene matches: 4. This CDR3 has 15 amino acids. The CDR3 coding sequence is TGTGCCAGTAGTATACCGGGACAGGGTACCTACGAGCAGTACTTC. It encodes CASSIPGQGTYEQYF.

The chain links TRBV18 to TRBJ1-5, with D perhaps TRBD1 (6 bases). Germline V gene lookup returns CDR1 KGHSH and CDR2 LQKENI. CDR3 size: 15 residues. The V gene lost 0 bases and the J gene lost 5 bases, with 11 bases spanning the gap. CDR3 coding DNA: TGTGCCAGCTCACCACCGTGGCAGGGGTATCAGCCCCAGCATTTT. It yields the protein CASSPPWQGYQPQHF.

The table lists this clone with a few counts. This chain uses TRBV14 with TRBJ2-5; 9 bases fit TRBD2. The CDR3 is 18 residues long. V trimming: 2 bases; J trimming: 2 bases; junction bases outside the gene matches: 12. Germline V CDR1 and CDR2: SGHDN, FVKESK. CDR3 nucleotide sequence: TGTGCCAGCAGCCAACGCCGATCGGTAGCGGGAGTTCAAGAGACCCAGTACTTC. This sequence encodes CASSQRRSVAGVQETQYF.

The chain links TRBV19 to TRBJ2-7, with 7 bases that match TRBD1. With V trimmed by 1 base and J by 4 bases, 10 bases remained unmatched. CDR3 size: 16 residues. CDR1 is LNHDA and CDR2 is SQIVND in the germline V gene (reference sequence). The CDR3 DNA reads TGTGCCAGTAGTATAGGTAGTCGGGACAGCAAGTACGAGCAGTACTTC. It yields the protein CASSIGSRDSKYEQYF.

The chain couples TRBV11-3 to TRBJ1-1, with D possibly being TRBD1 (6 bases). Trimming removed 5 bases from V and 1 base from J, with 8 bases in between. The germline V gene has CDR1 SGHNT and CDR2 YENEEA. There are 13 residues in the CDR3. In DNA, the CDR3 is TGTGCCAGCAGCCAGGGACAGAACACTGAAGCTTTCTTT. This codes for CASSQGQNTEAFF. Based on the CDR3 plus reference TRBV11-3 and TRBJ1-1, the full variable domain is EAGVVQSPRYKIIEKKQPVAFWCNPISGHNTLYWYLQNLGQGPELLIRYENEEAVDDSQLPKDRFSAERLKGVDSTLKIQPAELGDSAVYLCASSQGQNTEAFFGQGTRLTVV.